This TCR beta chain was sequenced during a study of T cells in localized non-small cell lung cancer. The assay was immunoSEQ multiplex PCR, and TCRdb's table has in-frame clones only and misses some. The table has some 2,200 clones, about 43% seen once. This clone was picked up a small number of times. The sequence came from a male donor older than 55 with stage II squamous cell lung carcinoma. The sample here was lung tumor tissue, taken before any cancer treatment.

This CDR3 is CASSAGRGTQYF. In nucleotides, the CDR3 is TGTGCCAGCAGTGCAGGGCGAGGGACCCAGTACTTC. The rearrangement links TRBV6-8 to TRBJ2-5; weak D call: TRBD1 (5 bases). Trimming removed 5 bases at V and 7 bases at J, with 11 bases between. CDR3 size: 12 residues. Germline V gene sequence: CDR1 MNHGY, CDR2 SAAAGT.